Sequencing of this T cell receptor beta chain was carried out in a study of T cells in Graves' hyperthyroidism and ophthalmopathy. Across the whole study: Specimen type is peripheral blood, collected at initial diagnosis prior to any treatment.

The germline CDR1 and CDR2 sequences are MNHNS and SASEGT. V was cut by 5 bases and J by 0 bases, with 8 bases left in between. The CDR3 is made up of 14 amino acids. No ophthalmopathy progression within 18 months constituted stable Graves' hyperthyroidism. Amplified regions were TCR beta CDR3 sequences from RNA transcripts. The study used the HTBI primer set for a first-round RT-PCR of the TCR CDR3. TCRdb used MiXCR to reprocess the multiplex PCR reads, holding one entry per CDR3 protein. The sample has roughly 740,000 distinct CDR3 sequences, about 15% seen once. This sequence originates from a man aged 18 to 29 with Graves' hyperthyroidism. What was sequenced was blood. The chain combines TRBV6-1 with TRBJ1-5; D is possibly TRBD1 (5 bases). The CDR3 DNA reads TGTGCCAGCAGTCGGGACCATAGCAATCAGCCCCAGCATTTT. Translation: CASSRDHSNQPQHF.